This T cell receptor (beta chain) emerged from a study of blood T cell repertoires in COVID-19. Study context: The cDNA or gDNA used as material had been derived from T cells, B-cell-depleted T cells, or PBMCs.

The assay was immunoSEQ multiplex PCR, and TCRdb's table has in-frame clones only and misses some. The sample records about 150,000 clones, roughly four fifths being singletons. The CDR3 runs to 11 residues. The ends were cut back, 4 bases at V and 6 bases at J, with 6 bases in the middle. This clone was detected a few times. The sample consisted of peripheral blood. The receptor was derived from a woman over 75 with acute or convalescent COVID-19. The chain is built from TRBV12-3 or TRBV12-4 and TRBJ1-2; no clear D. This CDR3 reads CASSSFDGYTF. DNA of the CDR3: TGTGCCAGCAGTTCCTTTGATGGCTACACCTTC.